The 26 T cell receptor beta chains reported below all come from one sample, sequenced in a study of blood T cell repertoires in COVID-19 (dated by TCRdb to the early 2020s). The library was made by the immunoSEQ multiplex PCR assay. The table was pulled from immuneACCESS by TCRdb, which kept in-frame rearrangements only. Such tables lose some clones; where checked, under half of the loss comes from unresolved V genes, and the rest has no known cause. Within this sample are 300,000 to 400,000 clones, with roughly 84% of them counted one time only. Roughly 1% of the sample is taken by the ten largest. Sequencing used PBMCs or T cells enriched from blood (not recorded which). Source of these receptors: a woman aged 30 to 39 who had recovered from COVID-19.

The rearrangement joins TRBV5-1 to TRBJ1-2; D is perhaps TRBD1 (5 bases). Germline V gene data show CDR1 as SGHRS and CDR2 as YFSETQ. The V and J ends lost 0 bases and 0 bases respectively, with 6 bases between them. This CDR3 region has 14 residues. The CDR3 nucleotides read TGCGCCAGCAGCTTGGGACAGTCTAACTATGGCTACACCTTC. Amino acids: CASSLGQSNYGYTF.

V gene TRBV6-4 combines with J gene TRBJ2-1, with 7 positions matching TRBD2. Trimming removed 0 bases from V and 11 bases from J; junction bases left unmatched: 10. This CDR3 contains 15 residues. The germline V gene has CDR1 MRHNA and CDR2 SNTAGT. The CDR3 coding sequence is TGTGCCAGCAGTGACTCGAGTCGCGCGGGGGTCCAGCAGTTCTTC. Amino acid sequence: CASSDSSRAGVQQFF.

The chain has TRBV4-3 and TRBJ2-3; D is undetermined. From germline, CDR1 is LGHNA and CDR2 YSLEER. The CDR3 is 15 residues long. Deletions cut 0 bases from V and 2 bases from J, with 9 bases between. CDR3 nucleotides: TGCGCCAGCAGCCAAGAGTTCTCGTTCACAGATACGCAGTATTTT. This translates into CASSQEFSFTDTQYF.

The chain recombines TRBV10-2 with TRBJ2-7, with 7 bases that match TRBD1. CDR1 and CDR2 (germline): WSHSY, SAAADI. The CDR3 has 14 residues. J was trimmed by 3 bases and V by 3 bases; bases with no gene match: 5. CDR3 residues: CASSEGTALYEQYF. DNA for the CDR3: TGCGCCAGCAGTGAAGGGACAGCCCTCTACGAGCAGTACTTC.

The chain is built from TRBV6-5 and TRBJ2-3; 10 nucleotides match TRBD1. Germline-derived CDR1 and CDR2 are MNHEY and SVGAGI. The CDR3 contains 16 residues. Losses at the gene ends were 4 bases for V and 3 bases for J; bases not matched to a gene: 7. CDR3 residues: CASSSQGTGVTDTQYF. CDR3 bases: TGTGCCAGCAGTTCACAAGGGACAGGGGTAACAGATACGCAGTATTTT.

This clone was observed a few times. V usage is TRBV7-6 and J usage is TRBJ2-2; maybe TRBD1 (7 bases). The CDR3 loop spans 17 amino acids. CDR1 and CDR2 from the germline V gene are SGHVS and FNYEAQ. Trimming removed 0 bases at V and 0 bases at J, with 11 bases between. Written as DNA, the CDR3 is TGTGCCAGCAGCTTAGCGCGGGACAGAGCGAACACCGGGGAGCTGTTTTTT. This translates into CASSLARDRANTGELFF. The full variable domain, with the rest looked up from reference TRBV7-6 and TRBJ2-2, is GAGVSQSPRYKVTKRGQDVALRCDPISGHVSLYWYRQALGQGPEFLTYFNYEAQQDKSGLPNDRFSAERPEGSISTLTIQRTEQRDSAMYRCASSLARDRANTGELFFGEGSRLTVL.

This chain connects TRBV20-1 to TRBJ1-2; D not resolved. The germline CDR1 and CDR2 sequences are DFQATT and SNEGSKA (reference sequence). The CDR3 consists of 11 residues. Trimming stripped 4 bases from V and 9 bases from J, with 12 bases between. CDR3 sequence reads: CSAMRVSSYTF. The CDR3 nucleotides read TGCAGTGCTATGAGGGTTTCTAGCTACACCTTC.

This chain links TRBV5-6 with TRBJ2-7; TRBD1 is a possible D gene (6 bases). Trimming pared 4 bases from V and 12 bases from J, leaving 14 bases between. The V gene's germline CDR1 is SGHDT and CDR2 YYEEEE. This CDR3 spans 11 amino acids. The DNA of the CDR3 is TGTGCCAGCAGCGATTACAGGGACCTGTACTTC. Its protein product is CASSDYRDLYF.

CDR3 region: CASSPSGGPNEQFF. In DNA, the CDR3 is TGTGCCAGCAGTCCCTCGGGGGGACCCAATGAGCAGTTCTTC. This chain joins TRBV28 and TRBJ2-1, with 7 bases identical to TRBD2. Germline CDR1 and CDR2: MDHEN and SYDVKM. The CDR3 sequence is 14 residues long. Germline trimming cut 5 bases from V and 6 bases from J; bases unmatched to any gene: 7.

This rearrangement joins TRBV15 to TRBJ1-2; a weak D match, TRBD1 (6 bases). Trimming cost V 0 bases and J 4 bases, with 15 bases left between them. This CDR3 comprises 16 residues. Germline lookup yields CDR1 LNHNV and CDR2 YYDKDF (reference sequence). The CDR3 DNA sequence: TGTGCCACCAGCAGAGATGGGGGGGCGCTAAGCTATGGCTACACCTTC. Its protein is CATSRDGGALSYGYTF.

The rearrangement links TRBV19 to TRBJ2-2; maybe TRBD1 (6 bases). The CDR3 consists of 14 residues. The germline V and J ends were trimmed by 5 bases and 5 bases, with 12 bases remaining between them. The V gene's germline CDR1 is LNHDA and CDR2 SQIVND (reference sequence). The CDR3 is CASSLGRGTGELFF. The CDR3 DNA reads TGTGCCAGTAGTTTGGGCAGGGGAACCGGGGAGCTGTTTTTT.

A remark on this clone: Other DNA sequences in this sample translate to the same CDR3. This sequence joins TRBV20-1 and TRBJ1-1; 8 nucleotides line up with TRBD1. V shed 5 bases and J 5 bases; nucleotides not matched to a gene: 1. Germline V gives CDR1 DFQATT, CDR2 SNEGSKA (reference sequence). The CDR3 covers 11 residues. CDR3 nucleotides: TGCAGTGCTCGGACAGGGACTGAAGCTTTCTTT. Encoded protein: CSARTGTEAFF.

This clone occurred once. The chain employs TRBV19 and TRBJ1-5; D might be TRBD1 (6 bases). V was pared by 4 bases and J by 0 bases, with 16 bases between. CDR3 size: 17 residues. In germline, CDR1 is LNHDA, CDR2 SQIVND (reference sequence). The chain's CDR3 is CASSTSRGAGSNQPQHF. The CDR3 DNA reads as TGTGCCAGTAGTACCAGCCGGGGGGCTGGTAGCAATCAGCCCCAGCATTTT.

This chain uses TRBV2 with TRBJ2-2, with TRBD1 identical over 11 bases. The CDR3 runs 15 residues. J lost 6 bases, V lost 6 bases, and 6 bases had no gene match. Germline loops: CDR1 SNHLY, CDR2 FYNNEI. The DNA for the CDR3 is TGTGCCAGCAGACCGGGACAGGGGGTCTCCGGGGAGCTGTTTTTT. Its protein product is CASRPGQGVSGELFF.

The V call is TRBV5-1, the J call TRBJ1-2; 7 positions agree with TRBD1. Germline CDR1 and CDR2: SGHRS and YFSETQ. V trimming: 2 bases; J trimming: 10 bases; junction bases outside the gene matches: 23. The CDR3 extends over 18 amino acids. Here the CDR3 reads CASSLKSETTGPGNAYTF. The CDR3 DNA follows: TGCGCCAGCAGCTTAAAATCCGAAACGACAGGGCCGGGGAATGCCTACACCTTC.

In nucleotides, the CDR3 is TGTGCCTGGCGCCGGACAGGCCATAATTCACCCCTCCACTTT. Protein sequence: CAWRRTGHNSPLHF. The chain employs TRBV30 and TRBJ1-6; TRBD1 aligns across 7 bases. This CDR3 has 14 amino acids. Trimming cost V 5 bases and J 5 bases; bases outside gene matches: 6. CDR1 and CDR2 (germline): GTSNPN, SVGIG (reference sequence). Supplemented by reference TRBV30 and TRBJ1-6, the full variable domain reads SQTIHQWPATLVQPVGSPLSLECTVEGTSNPNLYWYRQAAGRGLQLLFYSVGIGQISSEVPQNLSASRPQDRQFILSSKKLLLSDSGFYLCAWRRTGHNSPLHFGNGTRLTVT.

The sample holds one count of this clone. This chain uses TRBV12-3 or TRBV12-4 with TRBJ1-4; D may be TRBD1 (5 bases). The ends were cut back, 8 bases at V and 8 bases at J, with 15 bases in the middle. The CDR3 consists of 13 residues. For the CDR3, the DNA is TGTGCCAGCCGGGGACTCCCTAGGGAAAAACTGTTTTTT. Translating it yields CASRGLPREKLFF.

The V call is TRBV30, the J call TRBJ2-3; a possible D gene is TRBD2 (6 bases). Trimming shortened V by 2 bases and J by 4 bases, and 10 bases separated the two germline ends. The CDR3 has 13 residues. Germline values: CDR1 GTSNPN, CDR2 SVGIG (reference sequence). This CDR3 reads CAWSKPGADTQYF. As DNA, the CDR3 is TGTGCCTGGAGTAAACCGGGAGCAGATACGCAGTATTTT.

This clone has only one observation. In nucleotides, the CDR3 is TGTGCCAGCTCACCGGTAGGGCAGGGTGGAGAGACCCAGTACTTC. Its translation is CASSPVGQGGETQYF. V gene TRBV18 combines with J gene TRBJ2-5; tentatively, D is TRBD1 (5 bases). CDR3 length: 15 amino acids. The V end was cut by 3 bases, the J end by 4 bases, with 15 bases between. The germline CDR1 and CDR2 sequences are KGHSH and LQKENI.

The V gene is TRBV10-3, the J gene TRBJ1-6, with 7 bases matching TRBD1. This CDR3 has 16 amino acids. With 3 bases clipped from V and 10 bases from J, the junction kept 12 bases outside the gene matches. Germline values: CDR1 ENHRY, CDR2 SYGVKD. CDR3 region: CAISDSSTGLGSPLHF. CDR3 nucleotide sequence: TGTGCCATCAGTGACTCATCGACAGGGTTAGGGTCACCCCTCCACTTT.

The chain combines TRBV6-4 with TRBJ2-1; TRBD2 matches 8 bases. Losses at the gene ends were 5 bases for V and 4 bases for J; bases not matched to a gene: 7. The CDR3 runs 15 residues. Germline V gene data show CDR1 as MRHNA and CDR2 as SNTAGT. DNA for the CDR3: TGTGCCAGCAGTTCCGGAGTAGCGGGGTACAATGAGCAGTTCTTC. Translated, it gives CASSSGVAGYNEQFF.

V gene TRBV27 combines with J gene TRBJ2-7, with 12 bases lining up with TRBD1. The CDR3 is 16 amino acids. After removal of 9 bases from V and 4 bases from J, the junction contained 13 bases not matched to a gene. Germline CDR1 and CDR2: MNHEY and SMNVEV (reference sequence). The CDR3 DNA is TGTGCCAGTGGACACAGGGGACAGGGGGCGAGATACGAGCAGTACTTC. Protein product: CASGHRGQGARYEQYF.

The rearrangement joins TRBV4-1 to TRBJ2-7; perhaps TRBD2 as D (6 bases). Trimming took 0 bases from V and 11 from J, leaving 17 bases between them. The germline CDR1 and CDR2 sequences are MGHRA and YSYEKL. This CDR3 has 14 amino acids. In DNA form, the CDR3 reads TGCGCCAGCAGCCAAGAAAGCGGGTCGAGGGCCAAGTACTTC. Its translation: CASSQESGSRAKYF.

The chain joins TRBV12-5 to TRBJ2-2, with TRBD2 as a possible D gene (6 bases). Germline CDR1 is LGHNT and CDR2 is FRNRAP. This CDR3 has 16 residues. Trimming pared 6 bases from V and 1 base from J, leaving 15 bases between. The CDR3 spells CASGLTGLKNTGELFF. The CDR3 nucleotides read TGTGCTAGTGGCCTTACGGGACTCAAGAACACCGGGGAGCTGTTTTTT.

The CDR3 nucleotides are TGTGCCAGCAGTGAAGCCGGGAGCTATGAAGCTTTCTTT. Its protein product is CASSEAGSYEAFF. The chain has TRBV6-1 and TRBJ1-1; unclear D gene. CDR1 is MNHNS and CDR2 is SASEGT in the germline V gene. Between the trimmed V and J ends, which lost 0 bases and 7 bases, there was a span of 9 bases. CDR3 length: 13 amino acids.

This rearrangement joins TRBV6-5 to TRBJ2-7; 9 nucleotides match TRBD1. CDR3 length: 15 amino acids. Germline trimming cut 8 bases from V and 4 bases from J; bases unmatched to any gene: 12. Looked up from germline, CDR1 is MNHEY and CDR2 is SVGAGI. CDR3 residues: CASGTGNGLGYEQYF. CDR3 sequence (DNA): TGTGCCAGCGGGACAGGGAACGGTCTTGGGTACGAGCAGTACTTC.